This T cell receptor beta chain originates from a study of radiotherapy plus CTLA-4 blockade in lung cancer. Repertoires were generated with immunoSEQ multiplex PCR, while TCRdb's copy carries only in-frame clones and drops some. This sample has some 70,000 clones; 79% occur once, and the top ten carry approximately 9.3%. This clone occurred a few times. What it recognizes is unknown. Whole-study results and caveats: In blood, tumor-derived TCR clones expanded after radiotherapy plus ipilimumab.

The junction had 10 bases not matched to a gene; V was cut back by 8 bases and J by 9 bases. The CDR3 is 13 amino acids. Germline values: CDR1 MDHEN, CDR2 SYDVKM. The source is a human donor with non-small cell lung cancer who had a complete response to radiotherapy plus ipilimumab. Sequenced material: peripheral blood, taken from a patient treated with radiotherapy plus ipilimumab. The chain couples TRBV28 to TRBJ2-7; 10 nucleotides match TRBD1. The CDR3 protein is CASEGQGNSRQYV. CDR3 nucleotide sequence: TGTGCCAGCGAGGGACAGGGGAACAGTAGGCAGTACGTC.